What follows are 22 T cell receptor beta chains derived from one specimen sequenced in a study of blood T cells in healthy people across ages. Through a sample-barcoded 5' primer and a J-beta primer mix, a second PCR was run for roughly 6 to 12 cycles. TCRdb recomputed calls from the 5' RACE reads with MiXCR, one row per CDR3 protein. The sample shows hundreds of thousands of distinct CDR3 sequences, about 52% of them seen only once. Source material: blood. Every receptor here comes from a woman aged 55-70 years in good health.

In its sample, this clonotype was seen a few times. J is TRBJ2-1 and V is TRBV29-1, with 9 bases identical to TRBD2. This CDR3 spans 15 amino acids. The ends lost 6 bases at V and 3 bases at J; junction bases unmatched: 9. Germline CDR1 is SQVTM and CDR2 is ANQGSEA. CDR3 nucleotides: TGCAGCGTCGCGGGACTAGCAGATATCTACAATGAGCAGTTCTTC. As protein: CSVAGLADIYNEQFF.

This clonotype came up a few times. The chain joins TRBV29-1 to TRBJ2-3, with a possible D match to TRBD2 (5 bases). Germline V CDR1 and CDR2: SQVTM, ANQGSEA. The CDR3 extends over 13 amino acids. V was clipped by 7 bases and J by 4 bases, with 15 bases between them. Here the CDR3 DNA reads TGCAGCGCCCCCTCCACCGGGGCAGATACGCAGTATTTT. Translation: CSAPSTGADTQYF.

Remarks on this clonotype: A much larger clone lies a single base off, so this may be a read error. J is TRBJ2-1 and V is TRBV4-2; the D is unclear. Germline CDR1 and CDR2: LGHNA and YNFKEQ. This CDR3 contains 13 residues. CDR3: CVSSQGPYNEQFF. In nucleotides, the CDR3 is TGTGTCAGCAGCCAAGGGCCTTACAATGAGCAGTTCTTC.

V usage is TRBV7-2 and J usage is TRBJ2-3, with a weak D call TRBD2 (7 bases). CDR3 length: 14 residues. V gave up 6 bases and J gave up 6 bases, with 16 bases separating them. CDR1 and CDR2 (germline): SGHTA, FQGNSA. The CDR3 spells CASSWGGHWDTQYF. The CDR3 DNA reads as TGTGCCAGCAGTTGGGGGGGCCATTGGGATACGCAGTATTTT.

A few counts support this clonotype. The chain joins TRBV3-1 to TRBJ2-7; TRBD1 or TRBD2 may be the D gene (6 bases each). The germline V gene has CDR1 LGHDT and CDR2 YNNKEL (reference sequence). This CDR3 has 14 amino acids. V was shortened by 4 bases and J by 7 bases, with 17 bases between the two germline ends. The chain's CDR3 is CASSPGGGMNEQYF. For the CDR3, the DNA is TGTGCCAGCAGCCCCGGGGGCGGGATGAATGAGCAGTACTTC.

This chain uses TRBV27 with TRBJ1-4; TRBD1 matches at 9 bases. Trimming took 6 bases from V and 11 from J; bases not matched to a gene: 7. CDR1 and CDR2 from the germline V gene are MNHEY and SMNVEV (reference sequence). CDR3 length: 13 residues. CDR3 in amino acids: CASRGQGMGKLFF. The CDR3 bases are TGTGCCAGCAGAGGACAGGGGATGGGGAAACTGTTTTTT.

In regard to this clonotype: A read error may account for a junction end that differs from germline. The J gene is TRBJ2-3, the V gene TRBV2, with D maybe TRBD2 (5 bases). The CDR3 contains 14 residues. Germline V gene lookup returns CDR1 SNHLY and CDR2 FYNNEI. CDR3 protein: CACSVALATDTQYF. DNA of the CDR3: TGTGCCTGCAGCGTCGCTCTAGCCACAGATACGCAGTATTTT.

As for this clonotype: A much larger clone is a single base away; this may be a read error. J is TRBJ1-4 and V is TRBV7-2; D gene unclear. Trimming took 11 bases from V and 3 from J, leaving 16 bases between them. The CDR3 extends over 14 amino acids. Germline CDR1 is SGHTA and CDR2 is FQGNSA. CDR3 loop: CAPASTDSNEKLFF. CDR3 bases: TGTGCCCCCGCCTCAACGGACTCTAATGAAAAACTGTTTTTT.

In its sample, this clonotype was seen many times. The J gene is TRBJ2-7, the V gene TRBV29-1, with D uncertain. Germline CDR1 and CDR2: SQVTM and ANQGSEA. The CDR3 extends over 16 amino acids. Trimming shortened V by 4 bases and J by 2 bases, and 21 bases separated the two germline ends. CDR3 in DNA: TGCAGCGTTGCCCCTTCGGCAGGCCTAACAACCTACGAGCAGTACTTC. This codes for CSVAPSAGLTTYEQYF.

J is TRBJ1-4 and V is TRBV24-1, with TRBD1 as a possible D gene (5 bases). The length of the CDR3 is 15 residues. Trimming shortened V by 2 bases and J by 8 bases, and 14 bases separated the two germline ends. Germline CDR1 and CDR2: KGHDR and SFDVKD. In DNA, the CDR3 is TGTGCCACCAGTGATTCAGGCACAACAGGCGAAAAACTGTTTTTT. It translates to CATSDSGTTGEKLFF.

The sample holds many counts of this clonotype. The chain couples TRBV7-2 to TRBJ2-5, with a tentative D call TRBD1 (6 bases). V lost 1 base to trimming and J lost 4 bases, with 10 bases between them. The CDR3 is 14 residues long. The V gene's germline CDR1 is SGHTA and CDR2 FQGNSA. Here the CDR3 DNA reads TGTGCCAGCAGCTTAGTAGGGGGAAGAGAGACCCAGTACTTC. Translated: CASSLVGGRETQYF.

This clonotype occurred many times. The CDR3, as DNA: TGCAGCGTTGAAGAAAGGGCTAGCGGCTCCTACGAGCAGTACTTC. Translating it yields CSVEERASGSYEQYF. The J gene is TRBJ2-7, the V gene TRBV29-1; the match to TRBD2 covers 7 bases. The V segment lost 0 bases and the J segment 0 bases; nucleotides outside the gene matches: 5. The CDR3 has 15 residues. The germline V gene has CDR1 SQVTM and CDR2 ANQGSEA.

In DNA, the CDR3 is TGTGCCAGCAGCTTAGCGGGGAAGGGGAGGACTCGGTCCGAGCAGTACTTC. This translates into CASSLAGKGRTRSEQYF. V usage is TRBV7-2 and J usage is TRBJ2-7; D perhaps matches TRBD2 (6 bases). V gave up 0 bases and J gave up 6 bases, with 21 bases separating them. CDR1 SGHTA and CDR2 FQGNSA come from the germline V gene. The CDR3 is 17 amino acids.

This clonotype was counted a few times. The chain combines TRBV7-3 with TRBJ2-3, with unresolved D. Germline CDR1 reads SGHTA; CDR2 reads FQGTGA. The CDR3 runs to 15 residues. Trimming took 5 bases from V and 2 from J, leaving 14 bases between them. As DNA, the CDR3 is TGTGCCAGCAGCCCCCGGAGAGAGCTCACAGATACGCAGTATTTT. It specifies CASSPRRELTDTQYF. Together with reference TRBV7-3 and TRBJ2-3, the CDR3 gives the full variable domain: GAGVSQTPSNKVTEKGKYVELRCDPISGHTALYWYRQSLGQGPEFLIYFQGTGAADDSGLPNDRFFAVRPEGSVSTLKIQRTERGDSAVYLCASSPRRELTDTQYFGPGTRLTVL.

This chain's CDR3 is CASRKTSGSLGYNEQFF. The CDR3 nucleotides are TGTGCCAGCAGGAAGACTAGCGGGAGTCTCGGTTACAATGAGCAGTTCTTC. The chain links TRBV7-2 to TRBJ2-1; 12 bases match TRBD2. V shed 6 bases, J shed 4 bases, and the junction held 10 bases outside the gene matches. The CDR3 consists of 17 residues. Germline loops: CDR1 SGHTA, CDR2 FQGNSA.

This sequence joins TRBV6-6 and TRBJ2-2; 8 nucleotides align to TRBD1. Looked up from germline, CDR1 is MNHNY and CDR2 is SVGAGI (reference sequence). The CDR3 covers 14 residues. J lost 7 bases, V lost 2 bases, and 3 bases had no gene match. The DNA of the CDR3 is TGTGCCAGCAGTTACCAGGGGGCCAGCGGGGAGCTGTTTTTT. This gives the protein CASSYQGASGELFF.

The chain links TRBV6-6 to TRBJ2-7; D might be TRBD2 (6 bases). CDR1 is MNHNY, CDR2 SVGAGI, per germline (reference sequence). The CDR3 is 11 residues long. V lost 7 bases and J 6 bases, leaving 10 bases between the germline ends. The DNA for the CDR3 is TGTGCCAGCACCACGGGGGTCGAGCAGTACTTC. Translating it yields CASTTGVEQYF.

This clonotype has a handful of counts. This CDR3 reads CASSLMSLAGVNEQFF. In nucleotides, the CDR3 is TGTGCCAGCAGCCTAATGAGTCTAGCGGGAGTGAATGAGCAGTTCTTC. V gene TRBV7-3 combines with J gene TRBJ2-1; 10 bases are a match to TRBD2. After removal of 5 bases from V and 7 bases from J, the junction contained 11 bases not matched to a gene. CDR1 SGHTA and CDR2 FQGTGA come from the germline V gene. The CDR3 extends over 16 amino acids.

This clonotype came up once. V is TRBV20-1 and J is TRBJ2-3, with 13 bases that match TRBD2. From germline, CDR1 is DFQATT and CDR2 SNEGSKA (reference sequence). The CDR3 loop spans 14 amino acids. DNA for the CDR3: TGCTCGAGGGGACTAGCGGGACGCACAGATACGCAGTATTTT. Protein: CSRGLAGRTDTQYF.

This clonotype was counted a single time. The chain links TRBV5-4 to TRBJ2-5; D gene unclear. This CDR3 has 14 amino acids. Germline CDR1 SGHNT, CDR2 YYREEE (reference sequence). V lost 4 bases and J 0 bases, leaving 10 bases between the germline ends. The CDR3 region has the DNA TGTGCCAGCAGCACAAGGTCGTACCAAGAGACCCAGTACTTC. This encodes CASSTRSYQETQYF.

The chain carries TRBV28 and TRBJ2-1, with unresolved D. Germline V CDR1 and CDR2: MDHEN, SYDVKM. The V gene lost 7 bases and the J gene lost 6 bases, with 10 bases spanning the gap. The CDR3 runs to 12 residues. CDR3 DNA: TGTGCCAGCACAACCTGGGTCAATGAGCAGTTCTTC. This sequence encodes CASTTWVNEQFF.

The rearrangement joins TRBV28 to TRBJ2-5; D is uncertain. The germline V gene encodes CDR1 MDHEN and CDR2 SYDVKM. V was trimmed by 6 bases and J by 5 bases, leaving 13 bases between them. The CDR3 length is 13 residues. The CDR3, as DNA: TGTGCCAGCAGGACAAGGACGAGGGAGACCCAGTACTTC. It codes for CASRTRTRETQYF.